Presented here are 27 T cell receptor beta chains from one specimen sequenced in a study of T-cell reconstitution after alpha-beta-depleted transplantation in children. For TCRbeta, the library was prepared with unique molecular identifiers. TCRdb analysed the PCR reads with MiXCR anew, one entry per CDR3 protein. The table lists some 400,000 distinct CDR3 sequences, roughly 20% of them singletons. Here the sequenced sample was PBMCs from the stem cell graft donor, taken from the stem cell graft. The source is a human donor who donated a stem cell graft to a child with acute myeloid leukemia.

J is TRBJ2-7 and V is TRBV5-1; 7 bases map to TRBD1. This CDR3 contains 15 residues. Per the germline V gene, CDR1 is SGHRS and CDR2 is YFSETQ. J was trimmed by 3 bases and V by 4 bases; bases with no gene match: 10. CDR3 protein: CASSVGPGQNYEQYF. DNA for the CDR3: TGCGCCAGCAGCGTGGGGCCGGGACAGAACTACGAGCAGTACTTC. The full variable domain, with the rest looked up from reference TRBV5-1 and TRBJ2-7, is KAGVTQTPRYLIKTRGQQVTLSCSPISGHRSVSWYQQTPGQGLQFLFEYFSETQRNKGNFPGRFSGRQFSNSRSEMNVSTLELGDSALYLCASSVGPGQNYEQYFGPGTRLTVT.

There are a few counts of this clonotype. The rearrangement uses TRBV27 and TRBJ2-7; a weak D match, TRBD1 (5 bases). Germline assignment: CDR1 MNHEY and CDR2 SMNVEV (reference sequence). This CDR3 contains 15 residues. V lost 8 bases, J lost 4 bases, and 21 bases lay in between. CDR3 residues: CASWGPPLTRYEQYF. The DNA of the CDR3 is TGTGCCAGCTGGGGCCCACCCCTAACTCGGTACGAGCAGTACTTC.

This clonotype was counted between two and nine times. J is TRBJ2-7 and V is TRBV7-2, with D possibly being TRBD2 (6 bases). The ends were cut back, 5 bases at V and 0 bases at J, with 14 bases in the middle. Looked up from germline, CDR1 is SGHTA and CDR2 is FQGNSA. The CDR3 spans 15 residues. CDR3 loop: CASSLRDWYSYEQYF. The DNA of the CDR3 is TGTGCCAGCAGCCTTCGGGACTGGTACTCCTACGAGCAGTACTTC.

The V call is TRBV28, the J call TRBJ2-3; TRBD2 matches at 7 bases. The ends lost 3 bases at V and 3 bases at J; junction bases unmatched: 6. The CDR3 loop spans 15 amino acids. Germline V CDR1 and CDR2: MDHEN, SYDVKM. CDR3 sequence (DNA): TGTGCCAGCAGTTTCCCGCGCGGGGGAACAGATACGCAGTATTTT. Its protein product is CASSFPRGGTDTQYF.

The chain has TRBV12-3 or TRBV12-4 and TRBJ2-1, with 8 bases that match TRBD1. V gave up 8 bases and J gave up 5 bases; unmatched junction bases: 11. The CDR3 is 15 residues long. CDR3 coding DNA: TGTGCCAGCCCCAAAGAAGGACAGGGCAACAATGAGCAGTTCTTC. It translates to CASPKEGQGNNEQFF.

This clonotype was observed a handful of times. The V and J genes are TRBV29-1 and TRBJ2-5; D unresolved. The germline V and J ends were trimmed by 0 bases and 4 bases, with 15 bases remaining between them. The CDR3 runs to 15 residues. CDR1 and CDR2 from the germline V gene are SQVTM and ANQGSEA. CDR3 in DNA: TGCAGCGTTGAAGATCAAGCTGTGCACGGAGAGACCCAGTACTTC. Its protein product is CSVEDQAVHGETQYF.

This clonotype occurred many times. The CDR3 region is CASSLSTAPLYEQYF. CDR3 sequence (DNA): TGTGCCAGCAGCCTGAGTACGGCCCCACTCTACGAGCAGTACTTC. This rearrangement joins TRBV12-3 or TRBV12-4 to TRBJ2-7; D is unclear. There are 15 residues in the CDR3. Between the trimmed V and J ends, which lost 6 bases and 3 bases, there was a span of 18 bases.

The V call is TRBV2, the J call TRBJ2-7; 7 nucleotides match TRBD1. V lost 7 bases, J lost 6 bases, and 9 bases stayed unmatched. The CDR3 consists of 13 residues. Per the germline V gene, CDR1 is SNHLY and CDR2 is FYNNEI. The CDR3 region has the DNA TGTGCCAGCATGCGGACAGGTCCCTCCGAGCAGTACTTC. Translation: CASMRTGPSEQYF.

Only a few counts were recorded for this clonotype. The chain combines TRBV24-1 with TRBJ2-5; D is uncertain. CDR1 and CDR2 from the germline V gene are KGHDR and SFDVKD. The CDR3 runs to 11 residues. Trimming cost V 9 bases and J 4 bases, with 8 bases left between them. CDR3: CATSIRETQYF. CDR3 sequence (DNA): TGTGCCACCTCCATACGAGAGACCCAGTACTTC.

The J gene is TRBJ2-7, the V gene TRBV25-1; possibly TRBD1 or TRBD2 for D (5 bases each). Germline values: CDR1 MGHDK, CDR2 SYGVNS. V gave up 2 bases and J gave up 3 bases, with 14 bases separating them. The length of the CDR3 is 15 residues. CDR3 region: CASSERGATFYEQYF. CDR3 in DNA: TGTGCCAGCAGTGAAAGGGGAGCTACTTTCTACGAGCAGTACTTC.

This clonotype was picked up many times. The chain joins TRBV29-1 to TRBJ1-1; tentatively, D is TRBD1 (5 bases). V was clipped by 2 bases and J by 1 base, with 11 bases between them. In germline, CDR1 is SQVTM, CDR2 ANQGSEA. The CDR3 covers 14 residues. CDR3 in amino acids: CSVELRGKNTEAFF. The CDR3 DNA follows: TGCAGCGTTGAATTAAGGGGAAAGAACACTGAAGCTTTCTTT.

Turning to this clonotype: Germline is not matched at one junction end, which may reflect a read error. The CDR3 DNA reads TGCAGTGCTAGAGGCCTAGCGAGTAGAAACGAGGAGTACTTC. Residues: CSARGLASRNEEYF. The chain links TRBV20-1 to TRBJ2-7, with D maybe TRBD2 (6 bases). The CDR3 runs 14 residues. CDR1 and CDR2 (germline): DFQATT, SNEGSKA (reference sequence).

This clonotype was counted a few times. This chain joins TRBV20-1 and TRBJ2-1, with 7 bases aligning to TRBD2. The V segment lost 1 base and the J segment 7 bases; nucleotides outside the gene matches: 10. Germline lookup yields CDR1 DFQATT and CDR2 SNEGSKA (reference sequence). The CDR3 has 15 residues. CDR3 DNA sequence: TGCAGTGCTAGAGGAGATAGCGGGCCTCAGAATGAGCAGTTCTTC. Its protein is CSARGDSGPQNEQFF.

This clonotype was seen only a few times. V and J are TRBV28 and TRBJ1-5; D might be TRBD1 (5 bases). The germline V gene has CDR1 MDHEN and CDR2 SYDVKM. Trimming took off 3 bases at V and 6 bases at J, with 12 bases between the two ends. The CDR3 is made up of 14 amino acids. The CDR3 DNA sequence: TGTGCCAGCAGTTTCATCAGGGATCTTCAGCCCCAGCATTTT. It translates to CASSFIRDLQPQHF.

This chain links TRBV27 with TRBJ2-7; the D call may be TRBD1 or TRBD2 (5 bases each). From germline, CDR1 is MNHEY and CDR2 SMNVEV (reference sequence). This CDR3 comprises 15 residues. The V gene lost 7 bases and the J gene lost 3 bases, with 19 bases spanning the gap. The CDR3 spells CASTRAWGNDYEQYF. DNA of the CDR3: TGTGCCAGCACGCGGGCGTGGGGGAACGACTACGAGCAGTACTTC.

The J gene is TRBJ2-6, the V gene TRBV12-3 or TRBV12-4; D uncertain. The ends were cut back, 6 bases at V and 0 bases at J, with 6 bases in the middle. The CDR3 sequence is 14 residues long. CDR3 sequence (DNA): TGTGCCAGCAGGCAGACCTCTGGGGCCAACGTCCTGACTTTC. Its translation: CASRQTSGANVLTF.

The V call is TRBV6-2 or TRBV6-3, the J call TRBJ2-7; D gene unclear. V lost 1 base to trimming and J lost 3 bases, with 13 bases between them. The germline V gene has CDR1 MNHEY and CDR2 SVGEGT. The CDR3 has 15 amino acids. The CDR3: CASSYFGPRRYEQYF. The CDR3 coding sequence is TGTGCCAGCAGTTACTTCGGGCCCCGTCGCTACGAGCAGTACTTC.

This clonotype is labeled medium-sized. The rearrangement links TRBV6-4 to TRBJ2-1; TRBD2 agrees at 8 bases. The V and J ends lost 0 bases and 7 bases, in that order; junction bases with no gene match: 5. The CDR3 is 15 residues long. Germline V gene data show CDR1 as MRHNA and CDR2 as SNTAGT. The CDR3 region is CASSDSIASGNEQFF. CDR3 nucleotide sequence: TGTGCCAGCAGTGACTCGATTGCTAGCGGGAATGAGCAGTTCTTC.

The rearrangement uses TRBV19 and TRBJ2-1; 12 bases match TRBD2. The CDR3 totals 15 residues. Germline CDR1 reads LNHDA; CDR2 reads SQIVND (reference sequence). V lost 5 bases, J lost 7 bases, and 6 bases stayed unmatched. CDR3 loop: CASSVYGTSGNEQFF. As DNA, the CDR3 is TGTGCCAGTAGTGTCTACGGGACTAGCGGGAATGAGCAGTTCTTC. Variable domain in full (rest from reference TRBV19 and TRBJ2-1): DGGITQSPKYLFRKEGQNVTLSCEQNLNHDAMYWYRQDPGQGLRLIYYSQIVNDFQKGDIAEGYSVSREKKESFPLTVTSAQKNPTAFYLCASSVYGTSGNEQFFGPGTRLTVL.

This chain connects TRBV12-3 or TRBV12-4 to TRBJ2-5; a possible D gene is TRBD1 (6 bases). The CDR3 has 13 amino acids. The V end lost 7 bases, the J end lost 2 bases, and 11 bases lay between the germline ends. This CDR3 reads CASKKQGQETQYF. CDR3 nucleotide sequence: TGTGCCAGCAAGAAACAGGGACAAGAGACCCAGTACTTC.

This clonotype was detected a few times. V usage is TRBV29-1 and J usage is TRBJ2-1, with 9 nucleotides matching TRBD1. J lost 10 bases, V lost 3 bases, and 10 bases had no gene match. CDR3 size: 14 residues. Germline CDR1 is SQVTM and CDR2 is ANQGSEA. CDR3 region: CSVEGTGIDTEQFF. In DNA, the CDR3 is TGCAGCGTTGAGGGGACAGGGATTGATACGGAGCAGTTCTTC.

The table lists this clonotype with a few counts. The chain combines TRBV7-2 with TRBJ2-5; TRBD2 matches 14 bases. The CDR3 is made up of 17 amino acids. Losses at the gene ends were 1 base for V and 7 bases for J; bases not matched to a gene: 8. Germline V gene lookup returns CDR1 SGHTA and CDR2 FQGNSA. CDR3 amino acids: CASSLVGTSGSRVTQYF. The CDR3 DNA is TGTGCCAGCAGCTTAGTGGGGACTAGCGGGAGTAGGGTGACCCAGTACTTC.

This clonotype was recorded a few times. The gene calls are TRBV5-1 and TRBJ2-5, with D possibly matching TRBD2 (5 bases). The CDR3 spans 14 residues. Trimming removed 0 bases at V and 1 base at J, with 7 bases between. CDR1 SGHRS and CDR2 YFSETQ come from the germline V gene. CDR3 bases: TGCGCCAGCAGCTTGGGAGGGCCCCAAGAGACCCAGTACTTC. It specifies CASSLGGPQETQYF.

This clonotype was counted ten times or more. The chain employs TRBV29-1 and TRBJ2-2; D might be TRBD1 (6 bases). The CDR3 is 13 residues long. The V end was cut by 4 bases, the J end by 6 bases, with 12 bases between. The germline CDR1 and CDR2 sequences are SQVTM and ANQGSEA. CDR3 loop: CSVVGQLPGELFF. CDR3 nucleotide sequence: TGCAGCGTTGTGGGACAACTTCCCGGGGAGCTGTTTTTT.

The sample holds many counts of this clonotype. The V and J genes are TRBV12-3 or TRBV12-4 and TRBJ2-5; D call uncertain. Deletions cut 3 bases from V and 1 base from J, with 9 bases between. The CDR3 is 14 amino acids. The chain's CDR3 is CASSFLPVQETQYF. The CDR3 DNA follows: TGTGCCAGCAGTTTTCTGCCAGTCCAAGAGACCCAGTACTTC.

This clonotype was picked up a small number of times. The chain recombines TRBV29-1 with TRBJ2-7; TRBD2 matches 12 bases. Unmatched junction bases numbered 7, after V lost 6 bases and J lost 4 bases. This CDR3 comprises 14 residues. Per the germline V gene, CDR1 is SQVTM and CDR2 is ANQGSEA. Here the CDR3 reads CSVSGLAGKYEQYF. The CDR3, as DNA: TGCAGCGTCTCAGGACTAGCGGGAAAATACGAGCAGTACTTC.

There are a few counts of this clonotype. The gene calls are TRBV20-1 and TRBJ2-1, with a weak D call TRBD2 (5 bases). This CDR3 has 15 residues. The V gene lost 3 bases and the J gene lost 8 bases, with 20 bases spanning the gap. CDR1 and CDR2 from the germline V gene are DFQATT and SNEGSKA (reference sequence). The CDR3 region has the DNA TGCAGTGCTAGGGAAGCGGAGGCACTATGGGATGAGCAGTTCTTC. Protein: CSAREAEALWDEQFF.